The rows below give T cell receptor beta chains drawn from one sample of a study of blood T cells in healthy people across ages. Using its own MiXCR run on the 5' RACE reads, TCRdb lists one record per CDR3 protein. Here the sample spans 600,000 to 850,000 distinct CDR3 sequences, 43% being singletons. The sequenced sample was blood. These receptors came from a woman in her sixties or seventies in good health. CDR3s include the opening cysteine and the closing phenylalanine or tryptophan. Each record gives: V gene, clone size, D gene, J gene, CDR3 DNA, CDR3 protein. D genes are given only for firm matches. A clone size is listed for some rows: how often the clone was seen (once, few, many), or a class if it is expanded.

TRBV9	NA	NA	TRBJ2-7	TGTGCCAGCAGCGTAGAATTGGCTTACGAGCAGTACTTC	CASSVELAYEQYF
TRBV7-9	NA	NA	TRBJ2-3	TGTGCCAGCAGCTTAGGAGACAGAAACACAGATACGCAGTATTTT	CASSLGDRNTDTQYF
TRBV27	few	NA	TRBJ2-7	TGTGCCAGCAGCGGTGAGGGTCCCGGACGGGGTTCCTACGAGCAGTACTTC	CASSGEGPGRGSYEQYF
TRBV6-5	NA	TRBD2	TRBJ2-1	TGTGCCAGCAGTTACTCGGCTAGCGGGGTAATCGATGAGCAGTTCTTC	CASSYSASGVIDEQFF
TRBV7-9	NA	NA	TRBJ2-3	TGTGTCAGCGGAGGGGGCACAGATACGCAGTATTTT	CVSGGGTDTQYF
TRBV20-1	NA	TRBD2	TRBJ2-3	TGCAGTGCTAGGGGACTAGCGGGAGGGCTGACAGATACGCAGTATTTT	CSARGLAGGLTDTQYF
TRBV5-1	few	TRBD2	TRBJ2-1	TGCGCCAGCAGCTTCTCCGGGACTAGCGGGATAAATGAGCAGTTCTTC	CASSFSGTSGINEQFF
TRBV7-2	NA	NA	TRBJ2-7	TGTGCCAGCAGCCACCAGGGTTACGAGCAGTACTTC	CASSHQGYEQYF
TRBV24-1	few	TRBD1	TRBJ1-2	TGTGCCACCAGTGCCGGGACAGGGGATGGCTACACCTTC	CATSAGTGDGYTF
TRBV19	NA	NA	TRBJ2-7	TGTGCCAGTAGTATTGCCGGCGTGTCCTACGAGCAGTACTTC	CASSIAGVSYEQYF
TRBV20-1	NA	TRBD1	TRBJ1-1	TGCAGTGCTATACCCGGGACAGGGGGCTACACTGAAGCTTTCTTT	CSAIPGTGGYTEAFF
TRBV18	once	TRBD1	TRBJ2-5	TGTGCCAGCTCACCGGGACAGACCCAAGGGACCCAGTACTTC	CASSPGQTQGTQYF
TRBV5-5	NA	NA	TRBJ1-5	TGTGCCAGCAGCTTGGTTGGTCGGGGCAATCAGCCCCAGCATTTT	CASSLVGRGNQPQHF
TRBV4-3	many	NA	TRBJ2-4	TGCGCCAGCAGCCAGAAGGGCAGGGACTCAAACATTCAGTACTTC	CASSQKGRDSNIQYF
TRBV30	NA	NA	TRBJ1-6	TGTGCCTGGAGTGGGGCCAGCGGGTTAGAGTCACCCCTCCACTTT	CAWSGASGLESPLHF
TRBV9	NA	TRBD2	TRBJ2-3	TGTGCCAGCAGCGTCAGGGGATTAACAGCGGGAGAGACAAGCACAGATACGCAGTATTTT	CASSVRGLTAGETSTDTQYF
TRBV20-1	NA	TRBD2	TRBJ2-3	TGCAGTGCAGGCCCTAGCGGGGGCTTCACAGATACGCAGTATTTT	CSAGPSGGFTDTQYF
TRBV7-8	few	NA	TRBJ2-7	TGTGCCAGCAGCTTAGGACAACTCCCCTACGAGCAGTACTTC	CASSLGQLPYEQYF
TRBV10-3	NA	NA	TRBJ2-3	TGTGCCATCGGTCGCGGGACAGACCTCACAGATACGCAGTATTTT	CAIGRGTDLTDTQYF
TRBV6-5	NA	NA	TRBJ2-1	TGTGCCAGCAGTTACGCCGGGGTGCCGGAGCAGTTCTTC	CASSYAGVPEQFF
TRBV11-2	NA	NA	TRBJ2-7	TGTGCCAGCAGCTTAGGAGTACAAGCGAGAGAGCAGTACTTC	CASSLGVQAREQYF
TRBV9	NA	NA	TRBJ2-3	TGTGCCAGCAGCGTAGTGGGGGAAGGCACAGATACGCAGTATTTT	CASSVVGEGTDTQYF
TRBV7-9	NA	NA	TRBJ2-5	TGTGCCAGCAGCAGTACCGAGGGATTCGACAATGAGCAGTACTTC	CASSSTEGFDNEQYF
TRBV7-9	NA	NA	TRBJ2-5	TGTGCCAGCAATAAAGGGGCTTGGCGGGAAGAGACCCAGTACTTC	CASNKGAWREETQYF
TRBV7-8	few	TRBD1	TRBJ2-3	TGTGCCAGCAGCTCCCGGGGACAGGGGGATACGCAGTATTTT	CASSSRGQGDTQYF
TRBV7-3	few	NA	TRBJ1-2	TGTGCCAGCAGCTTAACCGGGACAAAAGGCTACACCTTC	CASSLTGTKGYTF
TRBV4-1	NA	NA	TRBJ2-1	TGCGCCAGCAGCCAATTGGGGGTTAGTACAGGGTACAATGAGCAGTTCTTC	CASSQLGVSTGYNEQFF
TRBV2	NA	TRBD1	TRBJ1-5	TGTGCCAGCAGCCTACTCGGAGGGACAGACACATTGAATAGCAATCAGCCCCAGCATTTT	CASSLLGGTDTLNSNQPQHF
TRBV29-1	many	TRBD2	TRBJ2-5	TGCAGCGTTTTTCGCCAAGGACTAGCGGAAGAGACCCAGTACTTC	CSVFRQGLAEETQYF
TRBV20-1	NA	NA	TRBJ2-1	TGCAGTGCTAGAGAAGGTTCTCCTAGGGCCTACAATGAGCAGTTCTTC	CSAREGSPRAYNEQFF
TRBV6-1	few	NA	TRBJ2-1	TGTGCCAGCAGTGGGGGAACGGGACTTAACTACAATGAGCAGTTCTTC	CASSGGTGLNYNEQFF
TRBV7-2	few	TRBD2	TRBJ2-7	TGTGCCAGCAGCTTAGGGCTAGCGGGAGGGGGAATCTCCTACGAGCAGTACTTC	CASSLGLAGGGISYEQYF
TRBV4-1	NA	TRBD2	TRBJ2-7	TGCGCCAGCAGCCGACATGGACTAGCGGGGTACAATGAGCAGTACTTC	CASSRHGLAGYNEQYF
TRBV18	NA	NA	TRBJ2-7	TGTGCCAGCTCACCACAACAGGGATCGGGATACGAGCAGTACTTC	CASSPQQGSGYEQYF
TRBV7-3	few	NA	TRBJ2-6	TGTGCCAGCAGCCCTAGTTGGACCAGCTCTGGGGCCAACGTCCTGACTTTC	CASSPSWTSSGANVLTF
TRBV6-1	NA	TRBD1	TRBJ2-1	TGTGTCAGCAGTGACCCTGGACAGGGAGGCAATGAGCAGTTCTTC	CVSSDPGQGGNEQFF
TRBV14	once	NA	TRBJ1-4	TGTGCCAGCAGCCAAAGGGGGAGGGGATCTCTGGAAAAACTGTTTTTT	CASSQRGRGSLEKLFF
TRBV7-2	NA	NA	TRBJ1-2	TGTGCCAGCAGCCCCTTGGACAGTGGCTACACCTTC	CASSPLDSGYTF
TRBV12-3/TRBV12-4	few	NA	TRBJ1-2	TGTGCCAGCACCCGACGGGGTGATGGCTACACCTTC	CASTRRGDGYTF
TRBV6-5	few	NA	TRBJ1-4	TGTGCCAGCAGTCCCCAAAGGGGGGGAGAAAAACTGTTTTTT	CASSPQRGGEKLFF
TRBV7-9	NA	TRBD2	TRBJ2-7	TGTGCCAGCAGCTCCGGTGAAGGGAGGGGCGAGCAGTACTTC	CASSSGEGRGEQYF
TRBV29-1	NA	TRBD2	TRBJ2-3	TGCAGCGCTAGCGGTATTGAGGGCACAGATACGCAGTATTTT	CSASGIEGTDTQYF
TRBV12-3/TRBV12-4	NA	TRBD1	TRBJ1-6	TGTGCCAGCAGGAGATCCGGGACAGTTAATTCACCCCTCCACTTT	CASRRSGTVNSPLHF
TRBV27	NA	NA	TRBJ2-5	TGTGCCAGCAGTTTAGGACCAAAAGGGGAGCAGTACTTC	CASSLGPKGEQYF
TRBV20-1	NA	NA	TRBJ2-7	TGCAGTGCTAGAGGCCCAGCTACGGGAGAGCAGTACTTC	CSARGPATGEQYF
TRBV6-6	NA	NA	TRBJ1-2	TGTGCCAGCCTTGACGGGGCAAACCCCCTCTATGGCTACACCTTC	CASLDGANPLYGYTF
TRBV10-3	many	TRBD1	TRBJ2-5	TGTGCCATCAGTGACGCTCGACAGGGGGAAGAGACCCAGTACTTC	CAISDARQGEETQYF
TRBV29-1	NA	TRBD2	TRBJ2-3	TGCAGCGGACAAATGACTAGCGGGGCCTCTGGTACGCAGTATTTT	CSGQMTSGASGTQYF
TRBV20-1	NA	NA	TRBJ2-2	TGCAGTGCTAGAGATCGCCCGAACACCGGGGAGCTGTTTTTT	CSARDRPNTGELFF
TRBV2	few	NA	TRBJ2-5	TGTGCCAGCAGTCCCCCCCCCAGAGGAGCAGAGACCCAGTACTTC	CASSPPPRGAETQYF
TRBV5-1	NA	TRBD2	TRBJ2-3	TGCGCCAGCAGCCCGGGACTAGCGGGAGGCCTGGGCACAGATACGCAGTATTTT	CASSPGLAGGLGTDTQYF
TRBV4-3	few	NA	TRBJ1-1	TGCGCCAGCAGCCCCCTCAACAGGGTCTGGAACACTGAAGCTTTCTTT	CASSPLNRVWNTEAFF
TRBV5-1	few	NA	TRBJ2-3	TGCGCCAGCAGCTTGGGTTATGGGACCACAGATACGCAGTATTTT	CASSLGYGTTDTQYF